Sequencing of this TCR beta chain was carried out in a study of Graves' ophthalmopathy and Graves' hyperthyroidism (dated by TCRdb to 2017 to 2018). Concerning the study at large: Peripheral blood was collected at initial diagnosis, prior to any treatment. Once sampling was done, hyperthyroidism patients were given methimazole at a starting dose of 30 mg daily, while ophthalmopathy patients were given high-dose intravenous methylprednisolone. To tell Graves' ophthalmopathy apart from Graves' hyperthyroidism, and to predict which patients would progress to ophthalmopathy, the study relied on TCR beta repertoire signatures. For independent validation, a separate cohort was made up of approximately 18 hyperthyroidism patients plus 17 patients who later progressed from hyperthyroidism to ophthalmopathy. In several hyperthyroidism patients, the T-cell repertoires found in thyroid tissue were compared with those found in blood. To explore V-J signatures distinguishing ophthalmopathy from hyperthyroidism, a discovery set of about a hundred patients (roughly 45 ophthalmopathy, some 55 stable hyperthyroidism) was enrolled. In total, 135 blood samples were TCR-sequenced: 43 ophthalmopathy, some 75 hyperthyroidism and roughly 17 hyperthyroidism-to-ophthalmopathy patients. For training and testing, the approximately 92 patients in the discovery cohort were randomly divided in a 7:3 ratio. What the research found in general, with its limitations: In validation, the model predicted ophthalmopathy progression with about 71% sensitivity and roughly 72% specificity; some 13 predicted patients were CT-confirmed with GO in a median of approximately 6.5 months. Most of the expanded thyroid clonotypes with a frequency above 0.001 were also detected in blood, and it was suggested that the thyroid immune response may be reflected by blood repertoires. The 13-signature model separated ophthalmopathy from stable hyperthyroidism with 85% to 90% sensitivity and 81.08% specificity in cross-validation, and 80%/75% in the test set. Sample size was not statistically predetermined, and group allocation was not concealed from the investigators.

Ophthalmopathy patients were characterized by moderately to severely active disease, a Clinical Activity Score of at least 3, a NOSPECS grade of at least 4, and a disease duration under 3 months. Patients with other autoimmune diseases, uncontrolled infections, pregnancy or lactation were excluded from the study. Clinical symptoms, serum thyroxine, TRAb, thyroid ultrasound and orbital computed tomography were used for diagnosis. PBMCs were isolated from approximately 10 ml of fresh peripheral blood by Ficoll-Paque density gradient centrifugation. Trizol reagent was used to extract the total RNA, and its quality was then checked on an Agilent 2100 Bioanalyzer. This clonotype has a count of ten or more. This receptor's antigen is unknown. Base qualities are not provided; no much larger clone lies one nucleotide away. V loses 6 bases of germline sequence and J loses 5 bases, and the interval between the two ends is 13 bases. Counted from cysteine to phenylalanine, this CDR3 has 13 amino acids. The entry retains the CDR3 DNA only, 39 bases that are in frame from base 1.

TCR beta CDR3 regions were amplified from RNA transcripts for repertoire sequencing. A first-round RT-PCR used HTBI primers with the Qiagen OneStep RT-PCR kit, followed by a second-round multiplex PCR, size selection and purification. Sequencing of the libraries was carried out on an Illumina HiSeq2000 in paired-end mode with 100 bp reads. The authors' analysis ran thus. SOAPnuke was used for read processing, and reads with adapters, uncalled bases, a mean Phred below 15, or no exact constant-primer or identifier match were discarded. COPE v1.2.5 was used to merge the high-quality paired reads. Each unique nucleotide sequence was defined as a clonotype, and clonotypes were aligned to IMGT TRB V, D and J references with MiTCR v1.1. The analysis was limited to V-J combinations with a frequency above 0.0001, which together covered 99.2% of repertoires. For each V-J combination, a TCR clonal expansion and chaos score was defined as the ratio of F50 clonal expansion to chaos observed in the TCRdist matrix. Features were reduced by Welch's t-statistics and random forest to 10 to 15 V-J combinations, which fed a naive Bayes classifier. Thyroid-blood repertoire similarity was quantified with the Morisita-Horn index. Clones were called with MiXCR by TCRdb after fastp trimmed the public reads at Q25, and only in-frame beta chains were retained. Records with the same CDR3 protein are collapsed into one entry carrying the most frequent genes and DNA. The V and J calls were not made by the authors but by TCRdb's processing. This sample comprises fewer than 600,000 distinct CDR3 sequences, approximately 14% of them detected only once. More than 8.5% of the sample is in the top ten clones.

The chain joins TRBV12-3 or TRBV12-4 to TRBJ1-2, with no D gene named confidently. The origin of this receptor is a woman aged 25-40 years with Graves' ophthalmopathy. Donor details come from another sample of the same person, matched by shared clones. Sample: blood. The CDR3 loop reads CASSPPQPYGYTF. The DNA sequence is given as TGTGCCAGCAGCCCACCCCAGCCGTATGGCTACACCTTC.